This T cell receptor (beta chain) was profiled in a study of blood T cell repertoires in COVID-19 (TCRdb year 2020). Describing the broader study: Samples covering the acute and convalescent phases of COVID-19 were provided by collaborators in the United States, Italy and Spain. A de-identified subject ID, COVID-19 status, age in years and sex were almost always included in the sample metadata. The prospective study material was composed of cDNA or gDNA derived from T cells, B-cell-depleted T cells, or PBMCs. Subjects who had been exposed to COVID-19, were actively infected with it, or had recovered from it provided the deeply sampled blood TCRbeta repertoires that made up the dataset. A freely available public database, intended as a resource for researchers studying the immune response to SARS-CoV-2, is where the repertoires were released. The samples were drawn from the first 160 participants of the ongoing ImmuneRACE study and from over 950 subjects provided by 6 global collaborators. Where available, HLA class I and class II types were taken from metadata supplied by the sample provider and were not determined by assay-based typing. Points the paper makes about the study in general: Clinical and demographic metadata were provided uncurated, with the amount varying by source and participant.

TCRbeta CDR3 regions were amplified from genomic DNA using the immunoSEQ Assay, a bias-controlled multiplex PCR. Per the original workflow: The number of nucleated cells in each sample was estimated from the amplification of reference gene primers within the assay. To quantify the absolute abundance of each unique TCRbeta CDR3 rearrangement, sequence reads were collapsed and filtered. For each sample, productive Simpson clonality was calculated by taking the square root of Simpson's diversity index across productive rearrangements. TCRdb provides this immuneACCESS table in a form limited to in-frame rearrangements. Some clones are lacking; in checked studies, under half of them reflect an unresolved V gene, and why the rest are absent is not known. V and J calls and clone size follow that table, whereas D and trimming were derived from the DNA. This sample comprises about 70,000 clones, around 86% of them detected only once. The ten top clones hold around 1.4% of the sample.

As to this clone: What this receptor recognizes is not known. It has no much larger one-base neighbor in the sample; base qualities were not kept.

From the germline V gene, CDR1 is ENHRY and CDR2 is SYGVKD. Inclusive of the bounding cysteine and phenylalanine, the CDR3 is 15 residues long. The read is trimmed to its CDR3 DNA, 45 bases read in frame from base 1. V gives up 0 bases and J gives up 3 bases, and the segment between their germline ends measures 12 bases. The collaborating institutions used their own protocols to collect whole blood in K2EDTA tubes. For TCRbeta analysis, collaborator samples were shipped as frozen whole blood, as isolated PBMCs, or as DNA extracted from either sample type. The sequence came from a woman between 55 and 75 years old with acute or convalescent COVID-19. Here the chain combines TRBV10-3 and TRBJ2-7, with TRBD1 as a weak D call on 5 bases. The specimen was peripheral blood. In nucleotide form, the sequence is TGTGCCATCAGTGAGTCGAGGTTGGGGCGCTACGAGCAGTACTTC. Translation gives CAISESRLGRYEQYF.